This passage covers 6 T cell receptor beta chains from one sample sequenced in a study of T cell changes during pregnancy in multiple sclerosis (dated by TCRdb to between 2017 and 2020). Libraries were made using the immunoSEQ multiplex PCR assay. TCRdb took this table from immuneACCESS and kept in-frame rearrangements with V and J called. Such tables lack part of the clones; where checked against another copy, unresolved V genes explain under half of the gap, and the rest is unexplained. Counted in this sample were about 40,000 clones; roughly nine tenths of them appeared once. Clones ranked in the top ten supply more than 0.5% of the sample. The sample consisted of CD4+ T cells from peripheral blood mononuclear cells, taken in the first trimester of pregnancy. These receptors originate from a female donor with multiple sclerosis, enrolled in a pregnancy study.

The chain employs TRBV7-6 and TRBJ2-7; perhaps TRBD2 as D (5 bases). Germline V CDR1 and CDR2: SGHVS, FNYEAQ. Between the trimmed V and J ends, which lost 2 bases and 0 bases, there was a span of 23 bases. The CDR3 spans 19 residues. CDR3 DNA sequence: TGTGCCAGCAGCTTAAACTCGGGGTCCGGACTTCCCCGCTCCTACGAGCAGTACTTC. Translated: CASSLNSGSGLPRSYEQYF.

This chain uses TRBV28 with TRBJ2-2, with TRBD2 identical over 11 bases. The CDR3 length is 17 residues. The germline CDR1 and CDR2 sequences are MDHEN and SYDVKM. V trimming: 5 bases; J trimming: 5 bases; junction bases outside the gene matches: 10. The CDR3 loop is CASSPPAVAGGTGELFF. The DNA for the CDR3 is TGTGCCAGCAGTCCCCCAGCGGTAGCGGGAGGGACCGGGGAGCTGTTTTTT.

This chain uses TRBV7-2 with TRBJ2-1; 9 nucleotides match TRBD1. Germline loops: CDR1 SGHTA, CDR2 FQGNSA. Losses at the gene ends were 3 bases for V and 8 bases for J; bases not matched to a gene: 14. This CDR3 is built from 17 residues. The CDR3 reads CASSFQPVGQGRDEQFF. The CDR3 DNA reads as TGTGCCAGCAGCTTTCAACCAGTGGGACAGGGAAGGGATGAGCAGTTCTTC. The full variable domain, rest sourced from reference TRBV7-2 and TRBJ2-1, is GAGVSQSPSNKVTEKGKDVELRCDPISGHTALYWYRQSLGQGLEFLIYFQGNSAPDKSGLPSDRFSAERTGGSVSTLTIQRTQQEDSAVYLCASSFQPVGQGRDEQFFGPGTRLTVL.

The J gene is TRBJ1-1, the V gene TRBV28; D is perhaps TRBD1 (6 bases). This CDR3 contains 12 residues. The V gene lost 5 bases and the J gene lost 9 bases, with 13 bases spanning the gap. CDR1 is MDHEN, CDR2 SYDVKM, per germline. CDR3 DNA: TGTGCCAGCAGTATTACAGGGATGAAAGCTTTCTTT. This gives the protein CASSITGMKAFF.

The genes are TRBV7-2 and TRBJ1-1; possible D gene TRBD1, 5 bases. V was cut by 5 bases and J by 0 bases, with 10 bases left in between. The germline V gene has CDR1 SGHTA and CDR2 FQGNSA. This CDR3 is built from 14 residues. CDR3 coding DNA: TGTGCCAGCAGCCCAGGGCTATTGAACACTGAAGCTTTCTTT. This codes for CASSPGLLNTEAFF.

This clone was seen a few times. The chain employs TRBV6-1 and TRBJ2-1; no definite D call. Between the trimmed V and J ends, which lost 7 bases and 7 bases, there was a span of 14 bases. The CDR3 is 13 amino acids. CDR1 and CDR2 from the germline V gene are MNHNS and SASEGT. The chain's CDR3 is CASKRIPRNEQFF. CDR3 nucleotide sequence: TGTGCCAGCAAGAGGATCCCGCGGAATGAGCAGTTCTTC.